What follows are 22 T cell receptor beta chains derived from one specimen sequenced in a study of blood T cell repertoires in COVID-19. The data were produced by immunoSEQ multiplex PCR, yet TCRdb's version contains in-frame clones alone and is incomplete. Counted here are approximately 200,000 clones, about 86% occurring once; the ten biggest clones make up approximately 4.8%. The sample taken for sequencing was PBMCs or T cells enriched from blood (not recorded which). The origin of the receptors is a woman in her 30s who had been exposed to COVID-19.

Here the CDR3 reads CASSERRNDQPQHF. The DNA for the CDR3 is TGTGCCAGCAGTGAAAGGAGGAACGATCAGCCCCAGCATTTT. V and J are TRBV6-4 and TRBJ1-5; D is unresolved. Germline V gene data show CDR1 as MRHNA and CDR2 as SNTAGT. The V end was cut by 3 bases, the J end by 5 bases, with 11 bases between. This CDR3 spans 14 amino acids.

The chain links TRBV7-3 to TRBJ1-2, with D possibly TRBD1 on 6 matching bases. Germline V lookup: CDR1 SGHTA, CDR2 FQGTGA. Trimming took 6 bases from V and 2 from J, leaving 16 bases between them. The CDR3 runs to 15 residues. In DNA form, the CDR3 reads TGTGCCAGCAGTTGGACGCGGACAGAAAACTATGGCTACACCTTC. This translates into CASSWTRTENYGYTF.

This chain links TRBV9 with TRBJ1-5; TRBD1 agrees at 12 bases. Germline V gene sequence: CDR1 SGDLS, CDR2 YYNGEE. This CDR3 has 15 residues. Unmatched junction bases numbered 6, after V lost 5 bases and J lost 6 bases. CDR3 sequence reads: CASSPGTGGFQPQHF. For the CDR3, the DNA is TGTGCCAGCAGTCCCGGGACAGGGGGCTTTCAGCCCCAGCATTTT.

The chain couples TRBV5-1 to TRBJ2-3; 12 bases are shared with TRBD1. This CDR3 has 15 residues. Germline V gene sequence: CDR1 SGHRS, CDR2 YFSETQ. The V and J ends lost 4 bases and 5 bases, in that order; junction bases with no gene match: 5. The CDR3 DNA reads as TGCGCCAGCAGCCAAGGGACAGGGGGCTTAGATACGCAGTATTTT. Protein product: CASSQGTGGLDTQYF.

V usage is TRBV14 and J usage is TRBJ1-2; D ambiguous. Trimming stripped 2 bases from V and 3 bases from J, with 4 bases between. The CDR3 sequence is 12 residues long. Germline lookup yields CDR1 SGHDN and CDR2 FVKESK. This CDR3 reads CASSQLHYGYTF. The CDR3 region has the DNA TGTGCCAGCAGCCAACTACACTATGGCTACACCTTC.

The chain is built from TRBV5-1 and TRBJ2-2; 8 bases match TRBD1. The CDR3 runs 17 residues. Germline CDR1 reads SGHRS; CDR2 reads YFSETQ. V lost 4 bases and J lost 5; bases outside the gene matches: 13. The chain's CDR3 is CASSLPHTGGWTGELFF. In DNA, the CDR3 is TGCGCCAGCAGCCTACCACATACAGGGGGTTGGACCGGGGAGCTGTTTTTT.

The chain joins TRBV29-1 to TRBJ1-1, with D unclear. Germline V lookup: CDR1 SQVTM, CDR2 ANQGSEA. Trimming removed 7 bases from V and 3 bases from J, with 18 bases in between. The CDR3 sequence is 14 residues long. The DNA for the CDR3 is TGCAGCGCGATTGGGGAGAGGGTGGACACTGAAGCTTTCTTT. This sequence encodes CSAIGERVDTEAFF.

This clone was seen a few times. The chain couples TRBV5-1 to TRBJ1-2, with 7 bases lining up with TRBD1. Unmatched junction bases numbered 2, after V lost 3 bases and J lost 3 bases. The CDR3 is 13 residues long. CDR1 SGHRS and CDR2 YFSETQ come from the germline V gene. The CDR3 loop reads CASSYDRDYGYTF. Here the CDR3 DNA reads TGCGCCAGCAGCTACGACAGGGACTATGGCTACACCTTC.

J is TRBJ2-5 and V is TRBV3-1 (or the pseudogene TRBV3-2), with 7 bases lining up with TRBD2. V lost 1 base and J lost 4; bases outside the gene matches: 3. CDR3 length: 14 residues. The germline V gene has CDR1 LGHDT and CDR2 YNNKEL (reference sequence). In nucleotides, the CDR3 is TGTGCCAGCAGCCAAGTTCCTAGCGGAGAGACCCAGTACTTC. Amino acid sequence: CASSQVPSGETQYF.

This sequence joins TRBV2 and TRBJ2-2; TRBD2 matches at 13 bases. This CDR3 has 15 residues. V shed 8 bases and J 5 bases; nucleotides not matched to a gene: 5. The germline V gene encodes CDR1 SNHLY and CDR2 FYNNEI. DNA for the CDR3: TGTGCCAGCCAAGGGACTAGCGGGAAAACCGGGGAGCTGTTTTTT. Encoded protein: CASQGTSGKTGELFF.

This chain uses TRBV7-8 with TRBJ2-5; a possible D gene is TRBD1 (6 bases). This CDR3 is 16 amino acids long. The V end was cut by 3 bases, the J end by 0 bases, with 14 bases between. Germline V gives CDR1 SGHVS, CDR2 FQNEAQ. CDR3 in DNA: TGTGCCAGCAGCTTCAGACAGGCCCCGTACCAAGAGACCCAGTACTTC. This sequence encodes CASSFRQAPYQETQYF.

This chain connects TRBV28 to TRBJ2-7, with 9 bases fitting TRBD1. V shed 6 bases, J shed 1 base, and the junction held 7 bases outside the gene matches. The germline V gene encodes CDR1 MDHEN and CDR2 SYDVKM. CDR3 length equals 15 residues. The CDR3 sequence: CASRSQGAGSYEQYF. The CDR3 nucleotides are TGTGCCAGCAGATCACAGGGGGCGGGTTCCTACGAGCAGTACTTC.

The chain employs TRBV5-1 and TRBJ2-1, with D perhaps matching TRBD2 (6 bases). V lost 1 base to trimming and J lost 0 bases, with 17 bases between them. The germline V gene encodes CDR1 SGHRS and CDR2 YFSETQ. This CDR3 is 18 amino acids long. CDR3 sequence (DNA): TGCGCCAGCAGCTTGAGTCTTCAAGCCGGGAGCTCCTACAATGAGCAGTTCTTC. Translated: CASSLSLQAGSSYNEQFF.

The CDR3 nucleotides read TGTGCCATCAGTGACAACGGGGGCTACACCTTC. Translated: CAISDNGGYTF. J is TRBJ1-2 and V is TRBV10-3; D gene unclear. Germline V lookup: CDR1 ENHRY, CDR2 SYGVKD. This CDR3 comprises 11 residues. Between the trimmed V and J ends, which lost 3 bases and 8 bases, there was a span of 7 bases.

The CDR3 DNA reads as TGTGCCAGCAGCCAAGGCCGCGGGCGCGGCAATGAGCAGTTCTTC. This gives the protein CASSQGRGRGNEQFF. This rearrangement joins TRBV4-2 to TRBJ2-1; D possibly corresponds to TRBD2 (5 bases). The CDR3 sequence is 15 residues long. Germline-derived CDR1 and CDR2 are LGHNA and YNFKEQ. The V gene lost 1 base and the J gene lost 6 bases, with 13 bases spanning the gap.

The chain is built from TRBV30 and TRBJ2-1; D not certain. CDR3 length: 13 residues. V lost 2 bases and J lost 4, with 9 bases in between. Per germline, CDR1 GTSNPN and CDR2 SVGIG (reference sequence). The CDR3 reads CAWSSSGYNEQFF. In DNA form, the CDR3 reads TGTGCCTGGAGTTCTTCCGGGTACAATGAGCAGTTCTTC.

This chain links TRBV24-1 with TRBJ2-7, with a tentative D call TRBD2 (6 bases). The CDR3 loop spans 14 amino acids. Germline V lookup: CDR1 KGHDR, CDR2 SFDVKD. V was trimmed by 4 bases and J by 1 base, leaving 10 bases between them. For the CDR3, the DNA is TGTGCCACCAGTGAGGGAGGACTGTCCTACGAGCAGTACTTC. This translates into CATSEGGLSYEQYF.

The V gene is TRBV9, the J gene TRBJ1-4; D remains unclear. The V gene's germline CDR1 is SGDLS and CDR2 YYNGEE. Trimming left V 4 bases short and J 10 bases short, with 17 bases between. This CDR3 is built from 14 residues. The CDR3 region is CASSQTFLEGKLFF. The CDR3 nucleotides read TGTGCCAGCAGCCAGACATTCCTAGAGGGAAAACTGTTTTTT. Filled out from reference TRBV9 and TRBJ1-4, the complete variable domain reads DSGVTQTPKHLITATGQRVTLRCSPRSGDLSVYWYQQSLDQGLQFLIQYYNGEERAKGNILERFSAQQFPDLHSELNLSSLELGDSALYFCASSQTFLEGKLFFGSGTQLSVL.

The CDR3 DNA follows: TGTGCCAGCAGCTCAGGGACATTGGAAAAACTGTTTTTT. This encodes CASSSGTLEKLFF. This sequence joins TRBV12-3 or TRBV12-4 and TRBJ1-4; D is perhaps TRBD1 (6 bases). This CDR3 has 13 residues. Trimming took off 6 bases at V and 8 bases at J, with 13 bases between the two ends.

The gene calls are TRBV6-5 and TRBJ2-7; no clear D. The CDR3 is 10 residues long. Germline-derived CDR1 and CDR2 are MNHEY and SVGAGI. Trimming removed 4 bases from V and 4 bases from J, with 2 bases in between. CDR3 amino acids: CASSLYEQYF. The CDR3 bases are TGTGCCAGCAGTTTATACGAGCAGTACTTC.

The chain couples TRBV7-3 to TRBJ2-3; the match to TRBD2 covers 9 bases. Germline-derived CDR1 and CDR2 are SGHTA and FQGTGA. The CDR3 extends over 15 amino acids. The trim removed 5 bases at V and 2 bases at J, leaving 5 bases unmatched. For the CDR3, the DNA is TGTGCCAGCAGCCCTACTAGCGGGTACACAGATACGCAGTATTTT. This encodes CASSPTSGYTDTQYF.

The chain links TRBV6-5 to TRBJ1-5, with D unclear. CDR3 length equals 11 residues. Per germline, CDR1 MNHEY and CDR2 SVGAGI. Trimming removed 8 bases at V and 4 bases at J, with 6 bases between. CDR3 sequence: CASGMNQPQHF. The CDR3, as DNA: TGTGCCAGCGGCATGAATCAGCCCCAGCATTTT.